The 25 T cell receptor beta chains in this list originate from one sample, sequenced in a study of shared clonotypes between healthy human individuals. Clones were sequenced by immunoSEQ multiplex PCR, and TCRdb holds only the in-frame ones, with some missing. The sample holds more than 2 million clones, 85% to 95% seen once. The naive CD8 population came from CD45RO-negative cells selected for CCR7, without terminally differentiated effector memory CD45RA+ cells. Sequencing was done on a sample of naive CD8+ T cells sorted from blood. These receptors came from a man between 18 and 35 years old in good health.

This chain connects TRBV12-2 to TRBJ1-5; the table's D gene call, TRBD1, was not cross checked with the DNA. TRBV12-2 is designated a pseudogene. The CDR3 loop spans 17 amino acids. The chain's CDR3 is CASRLQSWDSPNQPQHF. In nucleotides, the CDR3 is TGTGCAAGTCGCCTTCAATCTTGGGACAGTCCAAATCAGCCCCAGCATTTT.

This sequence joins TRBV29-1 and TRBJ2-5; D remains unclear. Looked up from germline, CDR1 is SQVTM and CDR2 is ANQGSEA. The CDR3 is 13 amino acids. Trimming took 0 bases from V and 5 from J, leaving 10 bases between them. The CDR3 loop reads CSVEELGYETQYF. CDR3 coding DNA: TGCAGCGTTGAAGAGCTAGGGTATGAGACCCAGTACTTC.

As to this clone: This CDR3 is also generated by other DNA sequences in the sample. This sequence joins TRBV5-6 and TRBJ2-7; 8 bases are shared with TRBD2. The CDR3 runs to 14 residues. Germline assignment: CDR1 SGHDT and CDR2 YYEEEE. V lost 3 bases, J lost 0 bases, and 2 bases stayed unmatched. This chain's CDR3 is CASSSSGSSYEQYF. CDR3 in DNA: TGTGCCAGCAGCTCAAGCGGGAGCTCCTACGAGCAGTACTTC.

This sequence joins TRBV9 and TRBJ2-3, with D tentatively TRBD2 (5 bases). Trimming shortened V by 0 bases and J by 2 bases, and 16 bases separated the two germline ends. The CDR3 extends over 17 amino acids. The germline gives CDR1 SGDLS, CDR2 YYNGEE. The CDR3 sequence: CASSVVGVEEATDTQYF. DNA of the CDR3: TGTGCCAGCAGCGTAGTAGGAGTTGAGGAGGCCACAGATACGCAGTATTTT.

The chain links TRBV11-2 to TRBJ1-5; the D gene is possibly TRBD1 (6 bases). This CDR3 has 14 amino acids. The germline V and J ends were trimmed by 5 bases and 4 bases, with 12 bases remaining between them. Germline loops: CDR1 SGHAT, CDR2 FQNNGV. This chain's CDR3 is CASSEGTPNQPQHF. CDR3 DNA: TGTGCCAGCAGCGAAGGGACACCGAATCAGCCCCAGCATTTT.

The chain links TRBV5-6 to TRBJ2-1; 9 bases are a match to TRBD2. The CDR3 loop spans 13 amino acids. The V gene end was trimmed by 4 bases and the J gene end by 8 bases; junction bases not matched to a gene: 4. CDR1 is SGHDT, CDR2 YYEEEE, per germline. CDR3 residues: CASSIGTSYEQFF. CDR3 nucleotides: TGTGCCAGCAGCATCGGGACTAGCTATGAGCAGTTCTTC.

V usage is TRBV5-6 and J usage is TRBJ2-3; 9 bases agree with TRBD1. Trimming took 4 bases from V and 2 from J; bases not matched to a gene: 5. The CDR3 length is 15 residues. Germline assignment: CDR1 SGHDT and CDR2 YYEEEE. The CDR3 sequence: CASSPGDRDTDTQYF. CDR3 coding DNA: TGTGCCAGCAGCCCTGGGGACAGGGACACAGATACGCAGTATTTT.

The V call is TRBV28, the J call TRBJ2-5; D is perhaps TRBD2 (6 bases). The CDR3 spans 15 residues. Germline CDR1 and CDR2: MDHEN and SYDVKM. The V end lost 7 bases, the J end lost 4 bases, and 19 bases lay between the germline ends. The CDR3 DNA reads TGTGCCAGCACCTCCCCGGGACTCATGGGAGAGACCCAGTACTTC. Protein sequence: CASTSPGLMGETQYF. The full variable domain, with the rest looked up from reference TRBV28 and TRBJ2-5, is DVKVTQSSRYLVKRTGEKVFLECVQDMDHENMFWYRQDPGLGLRLIYFSYDVKMKEKGDIPEGYSVSREKKERFSLILESASTNQTSMYLCASTSPGLMGETQYFGPGTRLLVL.

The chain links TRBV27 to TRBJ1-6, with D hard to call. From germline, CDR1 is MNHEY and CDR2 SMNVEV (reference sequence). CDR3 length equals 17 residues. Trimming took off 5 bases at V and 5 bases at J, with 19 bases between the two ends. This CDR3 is CASSPVSPGNHNSPLHF. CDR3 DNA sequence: TGTGCCAGCAGTCCCGTCAGTCCGGGCAACCATAATTCACCCCTCCACTTT.

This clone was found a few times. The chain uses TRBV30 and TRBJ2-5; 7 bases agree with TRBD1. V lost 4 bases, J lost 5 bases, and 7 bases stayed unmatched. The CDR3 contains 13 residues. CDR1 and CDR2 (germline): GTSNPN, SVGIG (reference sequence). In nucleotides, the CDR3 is TGTGCCTGGAACAAGGGGGCGCGCGAGACCCAGTACTTC. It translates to CAWNKGARETQYF.

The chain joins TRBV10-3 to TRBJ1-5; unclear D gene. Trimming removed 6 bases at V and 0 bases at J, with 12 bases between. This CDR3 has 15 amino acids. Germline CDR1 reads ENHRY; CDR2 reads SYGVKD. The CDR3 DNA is TGTGCCATCAGCTCTATGACGGATAGCAATCAGCCCCAGCATTTT. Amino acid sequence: CAISSMTDSNQPQHF.

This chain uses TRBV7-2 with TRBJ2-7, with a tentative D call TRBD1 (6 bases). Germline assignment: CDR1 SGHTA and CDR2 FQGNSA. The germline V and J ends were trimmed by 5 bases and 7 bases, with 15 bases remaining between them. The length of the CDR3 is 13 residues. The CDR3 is CASSRDTGWEQYF. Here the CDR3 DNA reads TGTGCCAGCAGCCGGGACACCGGGTGGGAGCAGTACTTC.

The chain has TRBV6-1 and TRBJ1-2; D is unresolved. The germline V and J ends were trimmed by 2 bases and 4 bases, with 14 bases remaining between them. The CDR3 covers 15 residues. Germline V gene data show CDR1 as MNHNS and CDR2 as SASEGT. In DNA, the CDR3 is TGTGCCAGCAGTGAAATTCGTGTAGGCTTCTATGGCTACACCTTC. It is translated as CASSEIRVGFYGYTF.

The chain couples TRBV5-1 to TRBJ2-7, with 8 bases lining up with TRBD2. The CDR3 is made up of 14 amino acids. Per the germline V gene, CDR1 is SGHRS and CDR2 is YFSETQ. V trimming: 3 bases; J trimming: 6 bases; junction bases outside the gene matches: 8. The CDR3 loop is CASSWVAGTSEQYF. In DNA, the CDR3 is TGCGCCAGCAGCTGGGTGGCGGGGACTAGCGAGCAGTACTTC.

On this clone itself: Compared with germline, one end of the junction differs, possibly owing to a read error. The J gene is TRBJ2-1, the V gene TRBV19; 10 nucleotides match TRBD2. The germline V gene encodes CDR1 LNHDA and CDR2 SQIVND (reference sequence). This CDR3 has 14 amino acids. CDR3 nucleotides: TGTGCCAGTAGGATAGTAGCGGGGGGAAATGAGCAGTTCTTC. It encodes CASRIVAGGNEQFF. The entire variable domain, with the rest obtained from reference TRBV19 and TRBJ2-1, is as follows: DGGITQSPKYLFRKEGQNVTLSCEQNLNHDAMYWYRQDPGQGLRLIYYSQIVNDFQKGDIAEGYSVSREKKESFPLTVTSAQKNPTAFYLCASRIVAGGNEQFFGPGTRLTVL.

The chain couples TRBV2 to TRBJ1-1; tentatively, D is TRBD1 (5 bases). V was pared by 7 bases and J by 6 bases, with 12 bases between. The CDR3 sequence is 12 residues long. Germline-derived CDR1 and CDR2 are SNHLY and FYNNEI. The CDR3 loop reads CASTLLGAEAFF. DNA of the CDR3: TGTGCCAGCACCCTCCTGGGGGCTGAAGCTTTCTTT. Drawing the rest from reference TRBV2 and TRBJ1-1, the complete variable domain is EPEVTQTPSHQVTQMGQEVILRCVPISNHLYFYWYRQILGQKVEFLVSFYNNEISEKSEIFDDQFSVERPDGSNFTLKIRSTKLEDSAMYFCASTLLGAEAFFGQGTRLTVV.

The CDR3 DNA is TGTGCCAGCCGCGGGACAGGGAGCTCCTACGAGCAGTACTTC. This encodes CASRGTGSSYEQYF. This sequence joins TRBV2 and TRBJ2-7, with 9 bases aligning to TRBD1. V lost 8 bases, J lost 0 bases, and 5 bases stayed unmatched. In germline, CDR1 is SNHLY, CDR2 FYNNEI. CDR3 length: 14 residues.

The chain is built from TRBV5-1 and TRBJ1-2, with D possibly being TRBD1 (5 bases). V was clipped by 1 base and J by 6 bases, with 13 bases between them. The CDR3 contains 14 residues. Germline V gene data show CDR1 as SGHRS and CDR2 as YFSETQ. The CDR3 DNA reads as TGCGCCAGCAGCTTGAGGATGGGGCACCATGGCTACACCTTC. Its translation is CASSLRMGHHGYTF.

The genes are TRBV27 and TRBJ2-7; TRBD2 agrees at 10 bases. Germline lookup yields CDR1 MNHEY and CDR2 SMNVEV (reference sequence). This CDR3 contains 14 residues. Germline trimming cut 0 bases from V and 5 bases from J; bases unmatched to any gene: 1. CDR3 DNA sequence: TGTGCCAGCAGTTTATCAGCGGGGGGGGACGAGCAGTACTTC. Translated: CASSLSAGGDEQYF.

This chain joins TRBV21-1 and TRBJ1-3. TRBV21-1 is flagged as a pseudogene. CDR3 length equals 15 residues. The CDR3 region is CASSKGGAVGNTIYF. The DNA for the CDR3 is TGTGCCAGCAGCAAAGGGGGGGCTGTTGGAAACACCATATATTTT.

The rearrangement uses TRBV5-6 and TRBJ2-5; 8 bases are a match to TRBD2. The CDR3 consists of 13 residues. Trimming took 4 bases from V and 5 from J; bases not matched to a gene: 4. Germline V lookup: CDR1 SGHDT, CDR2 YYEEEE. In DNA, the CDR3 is TGTGCCAGCAGCCACGGACTAGCTGAGACCCAGTACTTC. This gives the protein CASSHGLAETQYF.

The CDR3 nucleotides are TGTGCCAGCAGCTCCGCACTAGGGACCTACGAGCAGTACTTC. Its protein product is CASSSALGTYEQYF. V is TRBV5-5 and J is TRBJ2-7; perhaps TRBD2 as D (5 bases). The CDR3 covers 14 residues. The ends were cut back, 3 bases at V and 2 bases at J, with 12 bases in the middle. Germline V CDR1 and CDR2: SGHKS, YYEKEE (reference sequence). The whole variable domain, filled in from reference TRBV5-5 and TRBJ2-7, reads DAGVTQSPTHLIKTRGQQVTLRCSPISGHKSVSWYQQVLGQGPQFIFQYYEKEERGRGNFPDRFSARQFPNYSSELNVNALLLGDSALYLCASSSALGTYEQYFGPGTRLTVT.

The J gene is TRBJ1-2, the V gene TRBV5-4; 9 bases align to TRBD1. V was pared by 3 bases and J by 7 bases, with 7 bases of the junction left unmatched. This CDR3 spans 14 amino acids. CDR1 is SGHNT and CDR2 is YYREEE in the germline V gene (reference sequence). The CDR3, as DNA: TGTGCCAGCAGCTCCGGGACAGGGATTGTTGGCTACACCTTC. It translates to CASSSGTGIVGYTF.

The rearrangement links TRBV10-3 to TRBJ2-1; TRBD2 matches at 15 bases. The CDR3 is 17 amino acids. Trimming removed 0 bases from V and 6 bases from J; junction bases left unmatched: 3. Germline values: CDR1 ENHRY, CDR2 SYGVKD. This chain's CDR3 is CAISESLGLAGGNEQFF. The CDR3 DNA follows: TGTGCCATCAGTGAGTCTTTGGGACTAGCGGGAGGCAATGAGCAGTTCTTC.

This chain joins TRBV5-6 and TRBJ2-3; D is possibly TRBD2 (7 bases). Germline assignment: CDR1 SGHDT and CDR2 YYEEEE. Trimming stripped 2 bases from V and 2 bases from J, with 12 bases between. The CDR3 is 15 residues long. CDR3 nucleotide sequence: TGTGCCAGCAGCTTTGGGGGGGACAACACAGATACGCAGTATTTT. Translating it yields CASSFGGDNTDTQYF. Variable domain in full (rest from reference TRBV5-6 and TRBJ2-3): DAGVTQSPTHLIKTRGQQVTLRCSPKSGHDTVSWYQQALGQGPQFIFQYYEEEERQRGNFPDRFSGHQFPNYSSELNVNALLLGDSALYLCASSFGGDNTDTQYFGPGTRLTVL.